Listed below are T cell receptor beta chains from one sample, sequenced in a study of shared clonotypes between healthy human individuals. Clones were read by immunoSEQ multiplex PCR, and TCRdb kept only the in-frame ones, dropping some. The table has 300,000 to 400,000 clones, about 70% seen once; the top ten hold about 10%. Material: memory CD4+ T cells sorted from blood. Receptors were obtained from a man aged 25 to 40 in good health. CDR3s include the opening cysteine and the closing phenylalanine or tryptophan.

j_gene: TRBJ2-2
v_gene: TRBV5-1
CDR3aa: CASSPLLEGELFF

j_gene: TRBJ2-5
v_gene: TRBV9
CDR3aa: CASSAESGGETQYF

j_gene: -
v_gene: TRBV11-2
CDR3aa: CASSAVQGAPHGEQYF

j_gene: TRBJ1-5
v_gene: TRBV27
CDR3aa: CASSSRTGGLGVNQPQHF

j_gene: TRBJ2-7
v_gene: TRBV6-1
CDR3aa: CASSLGSYEQYF

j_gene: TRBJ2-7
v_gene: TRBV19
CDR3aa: CASSPTGSAEQYF

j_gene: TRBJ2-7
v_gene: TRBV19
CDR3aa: CASSITGTVSEQYF

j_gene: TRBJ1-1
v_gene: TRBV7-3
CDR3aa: CASSLYENTEAFF

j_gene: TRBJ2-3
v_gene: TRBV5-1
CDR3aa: CASKRGGSTDTQYF

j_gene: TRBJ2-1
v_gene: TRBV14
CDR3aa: CASSRGHSYNEQFF

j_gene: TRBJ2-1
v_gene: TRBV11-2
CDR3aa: CASSLQGSYNEQFF

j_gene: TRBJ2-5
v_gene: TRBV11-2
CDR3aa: CASSLGDPLQTQYF

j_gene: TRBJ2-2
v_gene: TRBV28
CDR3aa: CASSLPSGLMNTGELFF

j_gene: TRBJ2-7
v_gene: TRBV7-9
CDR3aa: CASSLGRLGEQYF

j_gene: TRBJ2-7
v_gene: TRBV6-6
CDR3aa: CASTPPGSRYEQYF

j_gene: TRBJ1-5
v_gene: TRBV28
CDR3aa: CASQLEVYSNQPQHF

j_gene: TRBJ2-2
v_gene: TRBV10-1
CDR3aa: CASSESGRGELFF

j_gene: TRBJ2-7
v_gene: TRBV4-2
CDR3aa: CASSHLSGTETYEQYF

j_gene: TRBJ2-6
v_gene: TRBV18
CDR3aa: CASSPAQRPTSGANVLTF

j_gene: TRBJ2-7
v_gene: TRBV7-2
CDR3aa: CASSLLAGGPTRPYEQYF

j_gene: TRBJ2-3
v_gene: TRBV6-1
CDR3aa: CASSDRGRAADTQYF

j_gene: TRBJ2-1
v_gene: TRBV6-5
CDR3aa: CASRATGTGYNEQFF

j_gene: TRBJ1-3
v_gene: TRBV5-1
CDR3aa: CASRQGRSSGNTIYF

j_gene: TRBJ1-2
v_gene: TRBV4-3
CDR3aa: CASSQGLVFYGYTF

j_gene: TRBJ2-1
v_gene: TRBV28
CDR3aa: CASSSEDEQFF

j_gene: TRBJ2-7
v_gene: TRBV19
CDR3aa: CASSSTGTTTGQYF

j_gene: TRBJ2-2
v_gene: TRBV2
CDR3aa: CASRDRGLRGTGELFF

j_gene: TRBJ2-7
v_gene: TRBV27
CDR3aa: CASSFREVGEQYF

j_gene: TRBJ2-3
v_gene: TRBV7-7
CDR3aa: CASSLGPGTSSTDTQYF

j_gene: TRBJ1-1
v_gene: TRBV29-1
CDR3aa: CSVAAGWGMNTEAFF

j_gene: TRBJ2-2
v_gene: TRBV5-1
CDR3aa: CASSETSGNTGELFF

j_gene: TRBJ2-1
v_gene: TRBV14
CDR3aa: CASSQDTWDPAGKRNEQFF

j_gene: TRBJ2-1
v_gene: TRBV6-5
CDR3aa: CASSYQNRDNEQFF

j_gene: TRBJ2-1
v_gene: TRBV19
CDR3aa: CASRGSASGNEQFF

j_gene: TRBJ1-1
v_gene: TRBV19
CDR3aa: CASSNRDRVGTEAFF

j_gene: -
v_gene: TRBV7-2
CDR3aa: CASSARLAGTSYEQYF

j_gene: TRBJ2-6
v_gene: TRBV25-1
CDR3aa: CASSEFPGANVLTF

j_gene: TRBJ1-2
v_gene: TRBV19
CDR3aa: CASHNYGYTF

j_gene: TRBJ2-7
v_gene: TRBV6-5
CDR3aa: CASRNSGRAYEQYF

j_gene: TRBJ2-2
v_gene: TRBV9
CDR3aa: CASSSGLAGAAGELFF